The rows below give T cell receptor beta chains drawn from one sample of a study of neurological immune-mediated disorders. TCRdb used MiXCR to reprocess the 5' RACE reads, holding one entry per CDR3 protein. Among 50,000 or so distinct CDR3 sequences listed, about a tenth were seen once. The specimen sequenced was PBMCs. The source is a woman in her 40s with HTLV-1-associated myelopathy (HAM/TSP). CDR3s include the opening cysteine and the closing phenylalanine or tryptophan. The D gene is left open where the match is weak. Clone size appears in some rows only: once, few, many, or a class for an expanded clone.

clone_size	d_call	v_call	j_call	cdr3_nt	cdr3_aa
many	TRBD2	TRBV7-2	TRBJ2-2	TGTGCCAGCAGCTCTAGCGGGACCCCCACCGGGGAGCTGTTTTTT	CASSSSGTPTGELFF
many	TRBD1	TRBV7-9	TRBJ1-2	TGTGCCAGCGCGACCGCAGCATTACAGGGGAACTATGGCTACACCTTC	CASATAALQGNYGYTF
many	-	TRBV12-3/TRBV12-4	TRBJ2-2	TGTGCCAGCAGAAACGGACTAAACACCGGGGAGCTGTTTTTT	CASRNGLNTGELFF
few	TRBD1	TRBV5-5	TRBJ1-2	TGTGCCAGCAGCGACGGACAGGGGGACTATGGCTACACCTTC	CASSDGQGDYGYTF
many	-	TRBV10-3	TRBJ1-2	TGTGCCATCAGTCCCGATGGGGGTCGGGGCTACACCTTC	CAISPDGGRGYTF
many	-	TRBV24-1	TRBJ2-1	TGTGCCACCAGTTCCGGGACAACCTACAATGAGCAGTTCTTC	CATSSGTTYNEQFF
many	-	TRBV30	TRBJ1-2	TGTGCCCGACAGGAGGGGGGAACTAACTATGGCTACACCTTC	CARQEGGTNYGYTF
many	TRBD1	TRBV7-9	TRBJ1-2	TGTGCCAGCAGCTTCACGGGACAGGGACATCTTTGCTATGGCTACACCTTC	CASSFTGQGHLCYGYTF
many	TRBD1	TRBV2	TRBJ2-3	TGTGCCAGCAGTGGGACGCCGCGGGGACAGGGGGCGTGGGCAGATACGCAGTATTTT	CASSGTPRGQGAWADTQYF
many	-	TRBV19	TRBJ2-3	TGTGCCAGTAGGGGGGGCACAGATACGCAGTATTTT	CASRGGTDTQYF
many	TRBD1	TRBV20-1	TRBJ1-2	TGCAGTGCTAGAGGGACAGGAGACTATGGCTACACCTTC	CSARGTGDYGYTF
many	-	TRBV5-1	TRBJ2-1	TGCGCCAGCAGCTTCGTCCGGACGGGGGATGAGCAGTTCTTC	CASSFVRTGDEQFF
-	-	TRBV10-3	TRBJ2-2	TGTGCCATCCCGGCGGGACTTGTCACCGGGGAGCTGTTTTTT	CAIPAGLVTGELFF